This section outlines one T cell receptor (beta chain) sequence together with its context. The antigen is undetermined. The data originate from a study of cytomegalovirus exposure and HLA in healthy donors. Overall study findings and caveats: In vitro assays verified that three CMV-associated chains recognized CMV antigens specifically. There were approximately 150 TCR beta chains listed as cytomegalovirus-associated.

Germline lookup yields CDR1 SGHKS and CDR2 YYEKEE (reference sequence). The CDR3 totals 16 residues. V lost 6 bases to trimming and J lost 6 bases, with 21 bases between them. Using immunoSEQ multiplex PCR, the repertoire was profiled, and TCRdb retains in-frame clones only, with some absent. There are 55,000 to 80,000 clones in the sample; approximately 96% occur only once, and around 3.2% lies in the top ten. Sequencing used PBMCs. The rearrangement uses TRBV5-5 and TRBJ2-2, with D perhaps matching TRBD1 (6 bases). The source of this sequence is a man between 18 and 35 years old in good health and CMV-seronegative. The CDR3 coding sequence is TGTGCCAGCATCCACCTTGCAGGGGCGCCCGCCGGGGAGCTGTTTTTT. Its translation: CASIHLAGAPAGELFF.